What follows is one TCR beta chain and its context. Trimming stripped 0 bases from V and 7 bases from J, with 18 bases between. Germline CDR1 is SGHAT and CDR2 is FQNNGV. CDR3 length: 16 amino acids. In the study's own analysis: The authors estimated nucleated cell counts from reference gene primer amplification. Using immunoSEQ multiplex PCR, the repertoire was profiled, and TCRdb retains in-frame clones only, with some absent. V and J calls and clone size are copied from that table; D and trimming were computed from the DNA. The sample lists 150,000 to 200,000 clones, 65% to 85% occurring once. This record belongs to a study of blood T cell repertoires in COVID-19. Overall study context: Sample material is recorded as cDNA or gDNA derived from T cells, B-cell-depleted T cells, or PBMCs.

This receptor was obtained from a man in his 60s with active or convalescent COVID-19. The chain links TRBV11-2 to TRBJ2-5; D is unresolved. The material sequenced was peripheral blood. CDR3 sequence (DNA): TGTGCCAGCAGCTTAGAATCAATTTACGCGGTGGGGACCCAGTACTTC. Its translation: CASSLESIYAVGTQYF. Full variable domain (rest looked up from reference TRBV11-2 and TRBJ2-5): EAGVAQSPRYKIIEKRQSVAFWCNPISGHATLYWYQQILGQGPKLLIQFQNNGVVDDSQLPKDRFSAERLKGVDSTLKIQPAKLEDSAVYLCASSLESIYAVGTQYFGPGTRLLVL.